Listed below are T cell receptor beta chains from one sample, sequenced in a study of CD8 T cells in ankylosing spondylitis. TCRdb called the 5' RACE reads again in MiXCR, with one record for every CDR3 protein. The sample holds roughly 230,000 distinct CDR3 sequences, roughly 18% seen once. Specimen: blood, either unsorted or a sorted T cell fraction (not recorded which). The origin of the receptors is a male donor with ankylosing spondylitis or in good health (not recorded which). The conserved cysteine and the conserved F or W are not part of the CDR3 here. Fields, in order: J gene, V gene, CDR3 length, CDR3 protein.

j_gene: TRBJ2-3; v_gene: TRBV7-3; len: 12; CDR3aa: ASSLMGESDTQY
j_gene: TRBJ2-7; v_gene: TRBV25-1; len: 12; CDR3aa: ASSDPRTASEQY
j_gene: TRBJ1-1; v_gene: TRBV10-3; len: 13; CDR3aa: AIRPSLDRDTEAF
j_gene: TRBJ2-7; v_gene: TRBV9; len: 12; CDR3aa: ASSVGGRGYEQY
j_gene: TRBJ2-1; v_gene: TRBV29-1; len: 15; CDR3aa: SVEVAKGTNVPYEQF
j_gene: TRBJ1-1; v_gene: TRBV7-9; len: 13; CDR3aa: ASSPGTELNTEAF
j_gene: TRBJ1-6; v_gene: TRBV11-2; len: 12; CDR3aa: ASSSAGTRNPLH
j_gene: TRBJ2-3; v_gene: TRBV7-9; len: 12; CDR3aa: ASSYELVPDTQY
j_gene: TRBJ2-3; v_gene: TRBV9; len: 14; CDR3aa: ASSVGLATSTDTQY
j_gene: TRBJ2-1; v_gene: TRBV5-1; len: 11; CDR3aa: ASTLGDYNEQF
j_gene: TRBJ2-2; v_gene: TRBV5-6; len: 16; CDR3aa: ASRVLGSGRADTGELF
j_gene: TRBJ1-6; v_gene: TRBV9; len: 13; CDR3aa: ASSPRSGIDSPLH
j_gene: TRBJ1-6; v_gene: TRBV25-1; len: 13; CDR3aa: ASSESVGWTSPLH
j_gene: TRBJ2-1; v_gene: TRBV28; len: 16; CDR3aa: ASSLIPSGTGTYNEQF
j_gene: TRBJ2-6; v_gene: TRBV27; len: 14; CDR3aa: ASSGQGVIGANVLT
j_gene: TRBJ2-1; v_gene: TRBV12-3/TRBV12-4; len: 13; CDR3aa: ASRSAISSYNEQF
j_gene: TRBJ2-7; v_gene: TRBV5-1; len: 12; CDR3aa: ASSLPGGSHEQY
j_gene: TRBJ2-5; v_gene: TRBV12-3/TRBV12-4; len: 12; CDR3aa: ASRSGTNQETQY
j_gene: TRBJ1-1; v_gene: TRBV5-1; len: 15; CDR3aa: ASSRTLRQDLNTEAF
j_gene: TRBJ2-1; v_gene: TRBV6-1; len: 12; CDR3aa: ASRGLAKYNEQF
j_gene: TRBJ2-7; v_gene: TRBV28; len: 11; CDR3aa: ASSFPSSYEQY
j_gene: TRBJ2-7; v_gene: TRBV12-3/TRBV12-4; len: 13; CDR3aa: ASTWTSRTYYEQY